The rows below give T cell receptor beta chains drawn from one sample of a study of blood T cell repertoires in COVID-19. The protocol was immunoSEQ multiplex PCR, while the TCRdb copy is restricted to in-frame clones and leaves out a portion. The sample carries about 98,000 clones, about 85% recorded once. The specimen sequenced was peripheral blood. All receptors derive from a woman of 80 years or more with acute or convalescent COVID-19. Each CDR3 is given with its conserved first and last residue. D genes are given only for firm matches. The size entry is marked missing in some rows and otherwise reads once, few, many or a size class.

TRBJ1-2,TRBV7-9,once,NA,CASSPAGYGYTF,TGTGCCAGCAGCCCTGCAGGGTATGGCTACACCTTC
TRBJ1-1,TRBV18,NA,TRBD1,CASSPRQGKNTEAFF,TGTGCCAGCTCACCCCGACAGGGGAAGAACACTGAAGCTTTCTTT
TRBJ2-3,TRBV2,NA,NA,CASTRRDTQYF,TGTGCCAGCACACGTCGGGATACGCAGTATTTT
TRBJ2-3,TRBV9,NA,TRBD2,CASSKGLAGGMSDTQYF,TGTGCCAGCAGCAAGGGACTAGCGGGGGGAATGTCAGATACGCAGTATTTT
TRBJ1-3,TRBV12-2,few,NA,CASRFARRGNTIYF,TGTGCAAGTCGCTTTGCCAGAAGAGGAAACACCATATATTTT
TRBJ2-2,TRBV27,NA,NA,CASTPMAANTGELFF,TGTGCCAGCACCCCGATGGCAGCGAACACCGGGGAGCTGTTTTTT
TRBJ1-5,TRBV10-3,NA,NA,CAISEVGGDQPQHF,TGTGCCATCAGTGAGGTTGGGGGGGACCAGCCCCAGCATTTT
TRBJ1-1,TRBV28,NA,TRBD1,CASSSLTGAGAFF,TGTGCCAGCAGTTCCCTTACAGGGGCTGGGGCTTTCTTT
TRBJ1-1,TRBV6-5,NA,NA,CASSYLQGRTEAFF,TGTGCCAGCAGTTACTTGCAGGGGCGCACTGAAGCTTTCTTT
TRBJ2-2,TRBV5-1,NA,NA,CASSLGQTTRGLTGELFF,TGCGCCAGCAGCTTGGGGCAAACAACTAGAGGGCTCACCGGGGAGCTGTTTTTT
TRBJ2-1,TRBV6-5,NA,NA,CASRSQGWNEQFF,TGTGCCAGCAGATCACAGGGCTGGAATGAGCAGTTCTTC
TRBJ2-3,TRBV5-1,NA,NA,CASSLERPPTDTQYF,TGCGCCAGCAGCCTAGAACGGCCCCCCACAGATACGCAGTATTTT
TRBJ1-2,TRBV27,NA,TRBD1,CASSPRTGEGYTF,TGTGCCAGCAGTCCTCGGACAGGGGAGGGCTACACCTTC
TRBJ1-5,TRBV27,once,NA,CASSRGYSNQPQHF,TGTGCCAGCAGCCGGGGGTATAGCAATCAGCCCCAGCATTTT
TRBJ2-7,TRBV5-1,NA,NA,CASSLGGQPVPYEQYF,TGCGCCAGCAGCTTGGGAGGGCAGCCCGTTCCCTACGAGCAGTACTTC
TRBJ2-2,TRBV7-8,NA,NA,CASSYQTGELFF,TGTGCCAGCAGCTATCAGACCGGGGAGCTGTTTTTT
TRBJ1-6,TRBV18,NA,NA,CASLNARDRNSPLHF,TGTGCCAGCTTAAACGCGCGTGATAGAAATTCACCCCTCCACTTT
TRBJ2-3,TRBV18,NA,NA,CASSTSRGAADTQYF,TGTGCCAGCTCAACTAGCCGGGGGGCAGCAGATACGCAGTATTTT
TRBJ1-3,TRBV19,few,NA,CASNPGHGKSGNTIYF,TGTGCCAGTAACCCGGGACACGGAAAATCTGGAAACACCATATATTTT
TRBJ1-6,TRBV20-1,NA,NA,CSASFGLRGNSPLHF,TGCAGTGCTAGTTTTGGCCTAAGGGGAAATTCACCCCTCCACTTT
TRBJ1-1,TRBV5-5,NA,NA,CASSLQGNTEAFF,TGTGCCAGCAGCTTACAGGGGAACACTGAAGCTTTCTTT
TRBJ1-5,TRBV30,NA,NA,CAWNPGATPNQPQHF,TGTGCCTGGAACCCGGGAGCGACCCCAAATCAGCCCCAGCATTTT
TRBJ1-1,TRBV6-5,NA,TRBD1,CASSRDRGGEAFF,TGTGCCAGCAGCCGGGACAGGGGGGGTGAAGCTTTCTTT
TRBJ2-2,TRBV5-1,once,TRBD2,CASRLGRGSNTGELFF,TGCGCCTCCAGGCTGGGGAGGGGCTCGAACACCGGGGAGCTGTTTTTT
TRBJ1-6,TRBV5-1,NA,TRBD1,CASSLGTGSSYNSPLHF,TGCGCCAGCAGCCTTGGGACAGGGAGCTCCTATAATTCACCCCTCCACTTT
TRBJ2-1,TRBV2,NA,NA,CASSTGRGGNEQFF,TGTGCCAGCAGTACAGGGAGGGGAGGCAATGAGCAGTTCTTC
TRBJ2-2,TRBV19,NA,TRBD1,CASRTGSNTGELFF,TGTGCCAGTAGGACAGGGTCGAACACCGGGGAGCTGTTTTTT
TRBJ2-7,TRBV28,NA,TRBD1,CASSLRGRLSYEQYF,TGTGCCAGCAGTTTAAGGGGGCGACTATCCTACGAGCAGTACTTC
TRBJ1-2,TRBV12-3/TRBV12-4,NA,NA,CASSLEGRHGYTF,TGTGCCAGCAGTTTAGAGGGGCGGCATGGCTACACCTTC
TRBJ1-6,TRBV5-4,NA,TRBD1,CASSPDAGGRSSPLHF,TGTGCCAGCAGCCCGGATGCAGGGGGTAGAAGTTCACCCCTCCACTTT
TRBJ1-1,TRBV2,NA,TRBD1,CASSAFGTGEPGGTEAFF,TGTGCCAGCAGTGCCTTCGGGACAGGGGAACCCGGCGGCACTGAAGCTTTCTTT
TRBJ2-2,TRBV5-4,NA,NA,CASSLAFANTGELFF,TGTGCCAGCAGCTTGGCCTTCGCGAACACCGGGGAGCTGTTTTTT
TRBJ2-1,TRBV11-3,NA,TRBD2,CASSLDHGTGGPANEQFF,TGTGCCAGCAGCTTAGATCACGGGACGGGGGGGCCTGCCAATGAGCAGTTCTTC
TRBJ2-2,TRBV7-8,NA,TRBD2,CASRITSGGGNTGELFF,TGTGCCAGCAGAATAACTAGCGGGGGAGGGAACACCGGGGAGCTGTTTTTT
TRBJ1-1,TRBV3-1/TRBV3-2,NA,TRBD1,CASSLGQGGTEAFF,TGTGCCAGCAGCCTGGGGCAGGGGGGCACTGAAGCTTTCTTT
TRBJ1-2,TRBV5-4,NA,TRBD1,CASSLGDRNYGYTF,TGTGCCAGCAGCTTGGGGGACAGGAACTATGGCTACACCTTC
TRBJ1-2,TRBV28,NA,NA,CASTYGDGGYGYTF,TGTGCCAGCACTTATGGGGACGGGGGCTATGGCTACACCTTC
TRBJ2-1,TRBV5-6,NA,TRBD2,CASSSLRGARNNEQFF,TGTGCCAGCAGCTCTCTGCGGGGGGCGCGGAACAATGAGCAGTTCTTC
TRBJ2-1,TRBV7-2,NA,TRBD2,CASSKTSGGDNEQFF,TGTGCCAGCAGCAAGACTAGCGGGGGGGACAATGAGCAGTTCTTC
TRBJ2-7,TRBV7-3,NA,TRBD1,CASSPGTGKYEQYF,TGTGCCAGCAGCCCCGGGACAGGGAAGTACGAGCAGTACTTC
TRBJ1-5,TRBV10-3,NA,NA,CAIRATGSNQPQHF,TGTGCCATCAGAGCAACGGGTAGCAATCAGCCCCAGCATTTT